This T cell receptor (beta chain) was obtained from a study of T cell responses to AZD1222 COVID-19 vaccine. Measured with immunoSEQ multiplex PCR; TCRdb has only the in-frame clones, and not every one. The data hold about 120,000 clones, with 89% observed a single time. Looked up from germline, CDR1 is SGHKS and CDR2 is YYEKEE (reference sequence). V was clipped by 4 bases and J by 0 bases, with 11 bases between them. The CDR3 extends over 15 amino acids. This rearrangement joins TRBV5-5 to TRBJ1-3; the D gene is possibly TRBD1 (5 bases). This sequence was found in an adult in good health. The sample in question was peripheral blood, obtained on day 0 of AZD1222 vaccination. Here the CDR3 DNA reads TGTGCCAGCAGCATCGACAGTAACTCTGGAAACACCATATATTTT. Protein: CASSIDSNSGNTIYF.